A single sample gave rise to the 18 T cell receptor beta chains below, sequenced in a study of T-cell reconstitution after alpha-beta-depleted transplantation in children. The authors prepared the TCRbeta library with unique molecular identifiers. Via MiXCR, TCRdb re-called the PCR reads, giving one row per CDR3 protein. The table lists 350,000 to 450,000 distinct CDR3 sequences, about an eighth of them singletons. Sequences were derived from PBMCs, sampled from the stem cell graft. Receptors originate from a human donor who donated a stem cell graft to a child with Fanconi anemia.

This clonotype was counted between two and nine times. The V gene is TRBV24-1, the J gene TRBJ2-1, with TRBD1 identical over 8 bases. The ends lost 4 bases at V and 7 bases at J; junction bases unmatched: 5. The germline CDR1 and CDR2 sequences are KGHDR and SFDVKD. The CDR3 is 14 residues long. CDR3: CATSEPRTGNEQFF. The CDR3, as DNA: TGTGCCACCAGTGAACCTAGGACAGGGAATGAGCAGTTCTTC.

The V gene is TRBV6-2 or TRBV6-3, the J gene TRBJ1-3, with D uncertain. Per the germline V gene, CDR1 is MNHEY and CDR2 is SVGEGT. The CDR3 is 13 amino acids. Deletions cut 5 bases from V and 3 bases from J, with 8 bases between. DNA for the CDR3: TGTGCCAGCAGTATCCGCCATGGAAACACCATATATTTT. Translating it yields CASSIRHGNTIYF.

This clonotype was picked up many times. The CDR3 bases are TGTGCCAGCAGCTTAGCGCGCACAGGGGTCGAAGACTACACCTTC. This codes for CASSLARTGVEDYTF. This sequence joins TRBV7-2 and TRBJ1-2; 7 bases line up with TRBD1. Germline CDR1 and CDR2: SGHTA and FQGNSA. This CDR3 is built from 15 residues. V was pared by 0 bases and J by 10 bases, with 11 bases of the junction left unmatched.

The rearrangement uses TRBV29-1 and TRBJ1-1, with D tentatively TRBD1 (5 bases). The CDR3 totals 12 residues. V lost 4 bases and J lost 1, with 7 bases in between. Per germline, CDR1 SQVTM and CDR2 ANQGSEA. The CDR3 loop reads CSVAGQNTEAFF. Here the CDR3 DNA reads TGCAGCGTTGCGGGGCAGAACACTGAAGCTTTCTTT.

The V call is TRBV7-2, the J call TRBJ1-4, with D possibly being TRBD1 (5 bases). This CDR3 is built from 15 residues. Germline V gene sequence: CDR1 SGHTA, CDR2 FQGNSA. V lost 5 bases and J lost 4, with 14 bases in between. Here the CDR3 DNA reads TGTGCCAGCAGCGGTGGACGGGACCTTAATGAAAAACTGTTTTTT. As protein: CASSGGRDLNEKLFF.

This clonotype came up many times. CDR3 in DNA: TGCAGCGCGACTGTGGAAGGGGCCAACGTCCTGACTTTC. As protein: CSATVEGANVLTF. This chain connects TRBV29-1 to TRBJ2-6, with no clear D. Germline CDR1 SQVTM, CDR2 ANQGSEA. V was shortened by 7 bases and J by 4 bases, with 11 bases between the two germline ends. The CDR3 has 13 residues.

This clonotype was counted between two and nine times. The CDR3 DNA reads as TGTGCCAGCAGCCCCCCCGGGACAGGGGGCCATGGAAACACCATATATTTT. It encodes CASSPPGTGGHGNTIYF. The genes are TRBV25-1 and TRBJ1-3; 12 positions agree with TRBD1. The CDR3 runs to 17 residues. The trim removed 6 bases at V and 3 bases at J, leaving 9 bases unmatched. Germline lookup yields CDR1 MGHDK and CDR2 SYGVNS.

The table lists this clonotype with a few counts. The chain combines TRBV20-1 with TRBJ1-3, with D perhaps TRBD1 (5 bases). The V end lost 2 bases, the J end lost 7 bases, and 15 bases lay between the germline ends. The CDR3 runs to 14 residues. Germline CDR1 and CDR2: DFQATT and SNEGSKA (reference sequence). The CDR3 region is CSARRTFRGNTIYF. In DNA, the CDR3 is TGCAGTGCTAGACGAACCTTTAGGGGCAACACCATATATTTT.

This clonotype was detected many times. This sequence joins TRBV6-2 or TRBV6-3 and TRBJ2-3; D possibly matches TRBD1 or TRBD2 (5 bases each). CDR1 and CDR2 (germline): MNHEY, SVGEGT. This CDR3 has 14 residues. V shed 6 bases and J shed 2 bases, with 12 bases lying between them. The CDR3 DNA sequence: TGTGCCAGCAGCCCGGGACGGATCACAGATACGCAGTATTTT. Its translation: CASSPGRITDTQYF.

V usage is TRBV2 and J usage is TRBJ2-1; tentative D call: TRBD2 (5 bases). This CDR3 comprises 13 residues. Germline V CDR1 and CDR2: SNHLY, FYNNEI. V lost 10 bases to trimming and J lost 6 bases, with 16 bases between them. The CDR3 here is CATLGRRINEQFF. CDR3 coding DNA: TGTGCCACCTTGGGAAGGAGGATCAATGAGCAGTTCTTC. The full variable domain, rest sourced from reference TRBV2 and TRBJ2-1, is EPEVTQTPSHQVTQMGQEVILRCVPISNHLYFYWYRQILGQKVEFLVSFYNNEISEKSEIFDDQFSVERPDGSNFTLKIRSTKLEDSAMYFCATLGRRINEQFFGPGTRLTVL.

J is TRBJ2-6 and V is TRBV6-1; no clear D. There are 18 residues in the CDR3. V dropped 6 bases and J dropped 1 base, with 19 bases sitting between them. Germline-derived CDR1 and CDR2 are MNHNS and SASEGT. The CDR3 is CASSTRSGPQSGANVLTF. The CDR3 DNA is TGTGCCAGCAGCACCCGGTCCGGGCCCCAGTCTGGGGCCAACGTCCTGACTTTC.

In this sample, this clonotype turned up a few times. CDR3 residues: CASSLAGRVTDGYTF. CDR3 in DNA: TGTGCCAGCAGCTTAGCGGGCAGGGTTACTGATGGCTACACCTTC. The V call is TRBV7-2, the J call TRBJ1-2, with D possibly being TRBD1 (5 bases). CDR1 and CDR2 from the germline V gene are SGHTA and FQGNSA. The CDR3 length is 15 residues. Trimming took off 0 bases at V and 6 bases at J, with 14 bases between the two ends.

This clonotype was seen a few times. V and J are TRBV29-1 and TRBJ1-1; D may be TRBD1 (6 bases). V gave up 3 bases and J gave up 7 bases, with 9 bases separating them. The CDR3 covers 11 residues. Germline CDR1 is SQVTM and CDR2 is ANQGSEA. The DNA for the CDR3 is TGCAGCGTTGATGGGGGGCTTGAAGCTTTCTTT. Translated: CSVDGGLEAFF.

This clonotype came up many times. This rearrangement joins TRBV12-3 or TRBV12-4 to TRBJ2-2; 8 nucleotides agree with TRBD2. Trimming at V came to 6 bases and at J to 4 bases, leaving 7 bases not matched to a gene. The CDR3 totals 15 residues. The CDR3 DNA reads TGTGCCAGCAGCACCAGGCGGGGGGCCACCGGGGAGCTGTTTTTT. Translated, it gives CASSTRRGATGELFF.

V gene TRBV9 combines with J gene TRBJ1-4, with D possibly TRBD1 on 5 matching bases. The germline V and J ends were trimmed by 4 bases and 0 bases, with 13 bases remaining between them. CDR3 length: 16 amino acids. The germline V gene has CDR1 SGDLS and CDR2 YYNGEE. The CDR3 nucleotides are TGTGCCAGCAGCCCCATCGCGACAGCAACTAATGAAAAACTGTTTTTT. It codes for CASSPIATATNEKLFF.

Many counts were recorded for this clonotype. The chain is built from TRBV28 and TRBJ1-2; D gene uncertain. The CDR3 is 17 residues long. V lost 0 bases to trimming and J lost 7 bases, with 21 bases between them. CDR1 MDHEN and CDR2 SYDVKM come from the germline V gene. CDR3 nucleotides: TGTGCCAGCAGTTTATGGGGAGGGAAATTTTTCATATTTGGCTACACCTTC. Translation: CASSLWGGKFFIFGYTF.

The chain employs TRBV5-1 and TRBJ1-1, with 7 bases aligning to TRBD1. CDR3 length: 15 amino acids. In germline, CDR1 is SGHRS, CDR2 YFSETQ. With V trimmed by 4 bases and J by 4 bases, 10 bases remained unmatched. In DNA, the CDR3 is TGCGCCAGCAGCCCCCGACAGGGTGGTGTCACTGAAGCTTTCTTT. It translates to CASSPRQGGVTEAFF.

This clonotype was counted between two and nine times. The chain uses TRBV20-1 and TRBJ1-1; D is unresolved. The CDR3 is made up of 11 amino acids. Germline lookup yields CDR1 DFQATT and CDR2 SNEGSKA (reference sequence). The V end was cut by 6 bases, the J end by 5 bases, with 10 bases between. This chain's CDR3 is CSAIKTTEAFF. CDR3 nucleotide sequence: TGCAGTGCCATAAAGACTACTGAAGCTTTCTTT.